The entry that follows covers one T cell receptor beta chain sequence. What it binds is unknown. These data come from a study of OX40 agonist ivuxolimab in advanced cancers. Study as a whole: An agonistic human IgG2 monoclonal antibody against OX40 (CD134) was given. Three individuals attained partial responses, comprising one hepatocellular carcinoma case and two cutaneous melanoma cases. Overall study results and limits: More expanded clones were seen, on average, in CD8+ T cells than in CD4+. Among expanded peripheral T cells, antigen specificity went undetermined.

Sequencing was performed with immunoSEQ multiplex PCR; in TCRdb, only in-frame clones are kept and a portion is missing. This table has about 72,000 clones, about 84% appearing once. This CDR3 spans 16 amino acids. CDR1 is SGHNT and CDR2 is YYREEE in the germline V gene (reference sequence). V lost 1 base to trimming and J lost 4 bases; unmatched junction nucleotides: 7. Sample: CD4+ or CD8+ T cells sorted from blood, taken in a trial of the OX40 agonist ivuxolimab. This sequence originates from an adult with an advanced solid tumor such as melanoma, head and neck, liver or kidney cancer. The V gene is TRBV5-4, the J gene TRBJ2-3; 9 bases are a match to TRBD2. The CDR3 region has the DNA TGTGCCAGCAGCTTGACGCGGGGGGGCGTTCCAGATACGCAGTATTTT. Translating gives CASSLTRGGVPDTQYF.